This T cell receptor (beta chain) came from a study of PD-L1 blockade in urothelial cancer (dated by TCRdb to the late 2010s). With regard to the full study: Every patient began therapy around 2014 and was given atezolizumab 1,200 mg intravenously every 3 weeks. About 85% of the roughly 29 patients were identified as males with urothelial cancer of bladder origin, and a prior smoking history was reported by 18 of 29 patients. An ECOG performance status of 0 or 1 was recorded for the patients, and 0 to 3 prior chemotherapy regimens had been received by the patients. Blood samples were analyzed at 3 weeks after treatment start (second dose) and at 6 weeks after treatment start. Blood samples yielded a median of around 140,000 T cells and approximately 83,000 unique TCRs, with median clonality around 0.084. Somatic, immune and clinical correlates of response to PD-L1 blockade with atezolizumab in urothelial cancer were the focus of an exploratory multi-omic analysis. TCR sequencing covered pretreatment tumor samples and matched, serially collected peripheral blood taken before and after atezolizumab treatment. Progression-free survival longer than 6 months counted as durable clinical benefit, and TCR features were additionally tested against both progression-free and overall survival. In the same patients, pretreatment tumors underwent whole exome sequencing and RNA sequencing in addition to TCR sequencing. Under 10 patients achieved durable clinical benefit and fewer than 25 did not. Just over 28 patients had pretreatment blood TCR-seq, some 25 had at least one posttreatment blood collection, and some 25 had tumor TCR-seq. The paper as a whole reports these results and caveats: Improved progression-free and overall survival was associated with having pretreatment peripheral blood TCR clonality below the median. Patients with durable benefit showed greater expansion of tumor-associated TCR clones in peripheral blood 3 weeks after starting treatment (n ≈ 20, p = 0.022). Because of the small sample size (n ≈ 31) and the many exploratory analyses performed, the results are intended to be regarded as hypothesis-generating.

To note about this clone: Its binding antigen is unknown. It has no much larger one-base neighbor in the sample; base qualities were not kept.

The cysteine opens and the phenylalanine closes a CDR3 of 13 amino acids. The kept DNA is CDR3 alone, 39 bases in frame from the first base. CDR1 and CDR2 are read off the germline V gene (reference sequence) as GTSNPN and SVGIG. The junction shows trimming of 3 bases on V and 3 bases on J, plus 11 bases between the germline ends. Each PCR received spiked-in synthetic TCR analog templates so that absolute template abundance could be estimated from read counts. Using the immunoSEQ assay, TCRbeta CDR3 regions were amplified from genomic DNA with bias-controlled V and J gene primers. Sequencing of rearranged TCRbeta segments was performed at approximately 20X coverage. The original methods were these. Clustering was used to correct sequencing errors, and CDR3s were annotated against IMGT to assign V, D and J genes. Downstream analyses used only productive TCRbeta rearrangements and left out out-of-frame or stop-codon sequences. Clonality was computed as one minus Shannon entropy normalized by the log of the number of unique productive sequences. Fisher's exact test with Benjamini-Hochberg correction, using a cutoff of adjusted p below 0.01, was how clones that differed between time points or between blood and tumor were identified. TCRdb limited this immuneACCESS table to in-frame rearrangements with V and J called. A share of clones is missing; checked studies link under half to unresolved V genes, and the rest is unexplained. The V and J calls and clone size are taken from that table; D and trimming were inferred from the DNA. Here the sample has some 50,000 clones; about 91% occur a single time. The ten largest clonotypes hold roughly 3.9% of the sample.

The cohort comprised 30 or so patients with locally advanced or metastatic urothelial carcinoma treated at Memorial Sloan Kettering on a trial protocol. Peripheral blood mononuclear cells were collected pretreatment and during treatment, with between 1 and 8 total time points per patient. The Qiagen DNeasy Blood extraction kit was used to purify genomic DNA from total PBMCs and from tumor samples. PBMCs were collected pretreatment and during treatment, and were isolated and stored as previously described. Recombination connected TRBV30 to TRBJ2-5; the D gene is possibly TRBD1, with 7 bases matching. This clonotype was obtained from a man aged 80 or over with urothelial cancer. The sample here was PBMCs, taken around atezolizumab (anti-PD-L1) treatment. The DNA sequence follows: TGTGCCTGGAGGGGCGGGACAGAAGAGACCCAGTACTTC. It translates as CAWRGGTEETQYF.